Listed here are 8 T cell receptor gamma chains from one sample, sequenced in a study of Vδ1+ human thymocytes. The study's findings and limits: Thymic TRG and TRD repertoires appeared highly polyclonal.

Their antigens remain unidentified. The template was reverse-transcribed extracted RNA. Pooled V-gene forward primers with one constant-region reverse primer generated the CDR3 amplicons by multiplex PCR. TCRdb re-called clones from the multiplex PCR reads via CATT. The data contain roughly 9,300 gamma-chain clones, roughly 56% of them seen just once; the ten biggest clones take up approximately 1.3%. The sequenced sample consisted of Vdelta1+ gamma-delta thymocytes from the thymus. Subset noted: FACS-sorted CD3+ TCRalphabeta- TCRVdelta1+ TCRVdelta2- thymocytes. The receptors shown here come from a girl under three years old who had congenital heart surgery.

The genes are TRGV9 and TRGJ1 or TRGJ2. As TCRdb names no J gene, one was assigned here on the basis of a DNA match to germline. Unmatched junction bases numbered 4, after V lost 0 bases and J lost 2 bases. The CDR3 has 14 amino acids. Germline CDR1 and CDR2: GITISATS and ISYDGTV (reference sequence). CDR3 region: CALWEVPDYYKKLF. The DNA of the CDR3 is TGTGCCTTGTGGGAGGTGCCCGATTATTATAAGAAACTCTTT.

This chain connects TRGV8 to TRGJ1 or TRGJ2. The J gene, not given by TCRdb, was assigned here from a germline match of the nucleotide sequence. The germline V gene encodes CDR1 VENAVY and CDR2 YDSYNSRV. V lost 0 bases, J lost 3 bases, and 8 bases stayed unmatched. The CDR3 is 15 amino acids. This CDR3 is CATWDRPGFYYKKLF. Here the CDR3 DNA reads TGTGCCACCTGGGATAGGCCCGGATTTTATTATAAGAAACTCTTT.

This rearrangement joins TRGV3 to TRGJ1 or TRGJ2. This CDR3 is 12 amino acids long. Germline CDR1 and CDR2: VTNTFY and YDVSTARD (reference sequence). The trim removed 2 bases at V and 8 bases at J, leaving 6 bases unmatched. The DNA of the CDR3 is TGTGCCACCTGGGACATTCCGAATAAGAAACTCTTT. Protein sequence: CATWDIPNKKLF.

The chain couples TRGV9 to TRGJ1 or TRGJ2. TCRdb is silent on the J gene; assignment here came from matching the DNA to germline. Trimming cost V 1 base and J 8 bases; bases outside gene matches: 5. The CDR3 contains 12 residues. CDR1 and CDR2 from the germline V gene are GITISATS and ISYDGTV (reference sequence). The CDR3 coding sequence is TGTGCCTTGTGGGAGGTTTCGAATAAGAAACTCTTT. Encoded protein: CALWEVSNKKLF.

This clone has a handful of counts. At one end, the junction sequence differs from germline, possibly due to a read error. This sequence joins TRGV8 and TRGJ1 or TRGJ2. There are 11 residues in the CDR3. CDR1 is VENAVY and CDR2 is YDSYNSRV in the germline V gene. The CDR3 loop is CAIWDMGGKLF. The CDR3 DNA reads as TGTGCCATCTGGGATATGGGAGGGAAACTCTTT.

The rearrangement uses TRGV9 and TRGJ1 or TRGJ2. Matching the DNA to germline supplied the J gene, which TCRdb does not give. This CDR3 contains 14 residues. Germline CDR1 GITISATS, CDR2 ISYDGTV (reference sequence). Germline trimming cut 3 bases from V and 3 bases from J; bases unmatched to any gene: 8. In nucleotides, the CDR3 is TGTGCCTTGTGGGAGTCCCGGATTTATTATAAGAAACTCTTT. The encoded protein is CALWESRIYYKKLF.

The V call is TRGV3, the J call TRGJ1 or TRGJ2. Germline matching of the DNA provided the J gene here, since TCRdb leaves it blank. The ends lost 0 bases at V and 4 bases at J; junction bases unmatched: 21. CDR1 is VTNTFY, CDR2 YDVSTARD, per germline (reference sequence). This CDR3 is 19 amino acids long. Here the CDR3 reads CATWDRLVWGRRGYYKKLF. The CDR3 nucleotides read TGTGCCACCTGGGACAGGCTCGTTTGGGGAAGGAGGGGATATTATAAGAAACTCTTT.

This clone has only a few counts. The rearrangement uses TRGV9 and TRGJP1. TCRdb carries no J gene annotation; the J gene was assigned here by matching the DNA with germline. Unmatched junction bases numbered 5, after V lost 2 bases and J lost 2 bases. Germline CDR1 GITISATS, CDR2 ISYDGTV (reference sequence). The CDR3 has 15 residues. The CDR3 is CALWEGGTTGWFKIF. The CDR3, as DNA: TGTGCCTTGTGGGAGGGAGGGACCACTGGTTGGTTCAAGATATTT.